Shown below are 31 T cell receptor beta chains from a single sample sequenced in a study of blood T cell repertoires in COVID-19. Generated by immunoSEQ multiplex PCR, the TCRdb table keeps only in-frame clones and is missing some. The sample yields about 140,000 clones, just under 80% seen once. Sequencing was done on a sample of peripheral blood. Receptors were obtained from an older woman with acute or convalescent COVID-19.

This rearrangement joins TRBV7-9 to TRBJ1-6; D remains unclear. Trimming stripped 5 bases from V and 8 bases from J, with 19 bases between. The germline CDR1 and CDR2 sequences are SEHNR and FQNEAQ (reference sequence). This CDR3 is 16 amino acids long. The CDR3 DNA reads TGTGCCAGCAGCCCCAGTAGGGCAGGAGGTTATTCACCCCTCCACTTT. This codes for CASSPSRAGGYSPLHF. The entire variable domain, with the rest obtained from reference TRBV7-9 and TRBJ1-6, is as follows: DTGVSQNPRHKITKRGQNVTFRCDPISEHNRLYWYRQTLGQGPEFLTYFQNEAQLEKSRLLSDRFSAERPKGSFSTLEIQRTEQGDSAMYLCASSPSRAGGYSPLHFGNGTRLTVT.

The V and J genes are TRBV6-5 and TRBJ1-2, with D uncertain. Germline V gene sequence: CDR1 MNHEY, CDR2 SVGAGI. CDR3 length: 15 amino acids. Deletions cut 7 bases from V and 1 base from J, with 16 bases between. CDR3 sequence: CASTVTEIHNYGYTF. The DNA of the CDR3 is TGTGCCAGCACTGTTACAGAGATTCATAACTATGGCTACACCTTC.

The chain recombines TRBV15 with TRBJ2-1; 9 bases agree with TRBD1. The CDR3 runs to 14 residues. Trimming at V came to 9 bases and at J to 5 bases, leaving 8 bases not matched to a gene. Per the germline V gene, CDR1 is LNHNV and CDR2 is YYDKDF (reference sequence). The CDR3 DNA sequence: TGTGCCACTTTGCGGGACAGGGAAAACAATGAGCAGTTCTTC. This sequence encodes CATLRDRENNEQFF. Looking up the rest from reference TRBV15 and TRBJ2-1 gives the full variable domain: DAMVIQNPRYQVTQFGKPVTLSCSQTLNHNVMYWYQQKSSQAPKLLFHYYDKDFNNEADTPDNFQSRRPNTSFCFLDIRSPGLGDTAMYLCATLRDRENNEQFFGPGTRLTVL.

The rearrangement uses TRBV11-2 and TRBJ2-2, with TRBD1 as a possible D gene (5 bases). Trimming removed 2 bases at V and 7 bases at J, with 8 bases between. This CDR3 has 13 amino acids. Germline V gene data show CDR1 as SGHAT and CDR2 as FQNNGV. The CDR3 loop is CASSLQGLGELFF. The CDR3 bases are TGTGCCAGCAGCTTACAGGGTCTCGGGGAGCTGTTTTTT.

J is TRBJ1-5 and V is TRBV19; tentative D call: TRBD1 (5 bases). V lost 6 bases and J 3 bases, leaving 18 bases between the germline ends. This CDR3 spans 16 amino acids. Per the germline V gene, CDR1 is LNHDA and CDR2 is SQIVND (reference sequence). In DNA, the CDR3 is TGTGCCAGTAGACATACACAGGTACGCTACAATCAGCCCCAGCATTTT. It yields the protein CASRHTQVRYNQPQHF.

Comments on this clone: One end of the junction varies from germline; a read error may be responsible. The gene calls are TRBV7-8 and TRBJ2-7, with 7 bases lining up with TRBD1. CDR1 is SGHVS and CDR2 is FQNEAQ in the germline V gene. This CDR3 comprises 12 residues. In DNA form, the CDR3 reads TGTGCCAGCAGCTACTCACCGGGACAGTATACCTTC. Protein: CASSYSPGQYTF.

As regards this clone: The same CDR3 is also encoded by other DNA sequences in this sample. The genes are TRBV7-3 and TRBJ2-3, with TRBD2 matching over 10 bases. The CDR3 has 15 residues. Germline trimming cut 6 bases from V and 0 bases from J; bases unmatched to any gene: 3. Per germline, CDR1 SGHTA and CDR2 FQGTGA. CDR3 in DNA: TGTGCCAGCAGTTTAGCGGGAGGAAGCACAGATACGCAGTATTTT. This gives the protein CASSLAGGSTDTQYF.

The CDR3 DNA reads as TGTGCCAGCAGCTCCAACCCGGGAGCGTACAATGAGCAGTTCTTC. It translates to CASSSNPGAYNEQFF. The chain recombines TRBV7-9 with TRBJ2-1; D possibly corresponds to TRBD2 (6 bases). The CDR3 runs 15 residues. CDR1 and CDR2 (germline): SEHNR, FQNEAQ (reference sequence). Trimming cost V 4 bases and J 4 bases, with 14 bases left between them.

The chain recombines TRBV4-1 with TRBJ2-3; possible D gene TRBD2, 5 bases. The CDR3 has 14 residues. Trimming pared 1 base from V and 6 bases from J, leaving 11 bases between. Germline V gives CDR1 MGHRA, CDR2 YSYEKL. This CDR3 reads CASSQVSRGDTQYF. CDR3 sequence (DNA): TGCGCCAGCAGCCAAGTCTCCAGAGGGGATACGCAGTATTTT.

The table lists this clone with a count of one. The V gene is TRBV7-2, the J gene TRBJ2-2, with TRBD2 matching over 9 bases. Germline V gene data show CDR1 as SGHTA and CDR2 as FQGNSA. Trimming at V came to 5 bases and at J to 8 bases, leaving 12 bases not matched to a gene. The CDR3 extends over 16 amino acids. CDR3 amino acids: CASSTGLAYGSGELFF. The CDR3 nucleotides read TGTGCCAGCAGCACGGGACTAGCTTATGGATCGGGGGAGCTGTTTTTT.

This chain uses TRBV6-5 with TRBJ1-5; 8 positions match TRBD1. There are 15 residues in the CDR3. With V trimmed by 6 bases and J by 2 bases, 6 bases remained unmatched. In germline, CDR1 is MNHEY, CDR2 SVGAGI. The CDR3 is CASSIDRGGNQPQHF. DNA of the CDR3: TGTGCCAGCAGCATAGACAGGGGCGGCAATCAGCCCCAGCATTTT.

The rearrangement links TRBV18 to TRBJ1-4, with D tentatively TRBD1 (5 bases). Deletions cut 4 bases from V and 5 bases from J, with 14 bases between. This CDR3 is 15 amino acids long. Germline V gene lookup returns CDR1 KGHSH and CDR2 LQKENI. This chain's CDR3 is CASSRKTEPNEKLFF. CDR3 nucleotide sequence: TGTGCCAGCTCACGCAAGACAGAGCCAAATGAAAAACTGTTTTTT.

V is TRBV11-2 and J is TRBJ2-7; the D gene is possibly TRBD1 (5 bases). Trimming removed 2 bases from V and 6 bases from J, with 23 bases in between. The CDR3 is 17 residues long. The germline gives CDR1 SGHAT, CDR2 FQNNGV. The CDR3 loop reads CASSLSWGYPVVGEQYF. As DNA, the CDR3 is TGTGCCAGCAGCTTATCATGGGGCTACCCTGTCGTCGGCGAGCAGTACTTC.

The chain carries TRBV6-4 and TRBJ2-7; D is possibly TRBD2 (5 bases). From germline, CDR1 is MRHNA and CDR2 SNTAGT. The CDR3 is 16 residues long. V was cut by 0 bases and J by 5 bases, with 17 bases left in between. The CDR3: CASSDSSGGTLDEQYF. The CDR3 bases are TGTGCCAGCAGTGACTCGAGTGGAGGAACCCTCGACGAGCAGTACTTC.

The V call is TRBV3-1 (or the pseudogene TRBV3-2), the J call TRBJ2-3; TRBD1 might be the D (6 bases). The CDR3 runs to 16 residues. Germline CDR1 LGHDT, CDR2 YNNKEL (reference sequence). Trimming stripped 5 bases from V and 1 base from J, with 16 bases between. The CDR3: CASSLQTGTGTDTQYF. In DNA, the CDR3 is TGTGCCAGCAGCTTACAAACAGGGACGGGCACAGATACGCAGTATTTT.

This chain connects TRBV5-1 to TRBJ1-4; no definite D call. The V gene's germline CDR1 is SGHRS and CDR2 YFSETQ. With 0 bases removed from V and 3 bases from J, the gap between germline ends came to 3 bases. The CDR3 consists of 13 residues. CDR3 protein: CASSLVANEKLFF. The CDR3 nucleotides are TGCGCCAGCAGCTTGGTAGCTAATGAAAAACTGTTTTTT.

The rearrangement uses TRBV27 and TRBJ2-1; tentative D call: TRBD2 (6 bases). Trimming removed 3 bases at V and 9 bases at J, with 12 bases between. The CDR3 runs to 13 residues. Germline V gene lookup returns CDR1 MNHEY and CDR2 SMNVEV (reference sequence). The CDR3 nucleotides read TGTGCCAGCAGTTTGACCGGGGGTATTGAGCAGTTCTTC. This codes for CASSLTGGIEQFF.

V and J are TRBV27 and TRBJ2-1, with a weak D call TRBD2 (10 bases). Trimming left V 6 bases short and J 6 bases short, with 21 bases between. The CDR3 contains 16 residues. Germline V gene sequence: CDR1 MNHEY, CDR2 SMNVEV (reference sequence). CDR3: CASRDRGSSGSNEQFF. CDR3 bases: TGTGCCAGCAGGGACAGGGGATCTAGCGGGAGCAATGAGCAGTTCTTC.

The CDR3 protein is CASSFNGGYGYTF. The CDR3 DNA sequence: TGTGCCAGCAGTTTTAACGGGGGCTATGGCTACACCTTC. The chain carries TRBV27 and TRBJ1-2; the D gene is possibly TRBD1 (5 bases). CDR3 length: 13 amino acids. V was shortened by 3 bases and J by 4 bases, with 9 bases between the two germline ends. Germline V lookup: CDR1 MNHEY, CDR2 SMNVEV (reference sequence).

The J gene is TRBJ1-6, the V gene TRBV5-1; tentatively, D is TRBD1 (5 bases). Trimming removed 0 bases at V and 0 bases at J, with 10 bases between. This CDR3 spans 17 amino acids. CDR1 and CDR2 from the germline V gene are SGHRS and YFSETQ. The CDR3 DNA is TGCGCCAGCAGCTTGGCCGACAGAAGCTCCTATAATTCACCCCTCCACTTT. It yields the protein CASSLADRSSYNSPLHF.

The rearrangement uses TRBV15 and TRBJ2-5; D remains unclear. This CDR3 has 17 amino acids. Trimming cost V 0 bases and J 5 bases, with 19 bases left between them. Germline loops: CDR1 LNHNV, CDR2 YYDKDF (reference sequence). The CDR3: CATSRDLLSRLTETQYF. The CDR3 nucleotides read TGTGCCACCAGCAGAGATCTGTTATCCAGGCTAACGGAGACCCAGTACTTC.

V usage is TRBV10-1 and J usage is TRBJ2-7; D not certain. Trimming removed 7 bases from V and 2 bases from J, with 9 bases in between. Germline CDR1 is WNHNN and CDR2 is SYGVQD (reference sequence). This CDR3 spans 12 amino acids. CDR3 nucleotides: TGCGCCAGCACACCTCAGGCCTACGAGCAGTACTTC. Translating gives CASTPQAYEQYF.

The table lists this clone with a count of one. The DNA for the CDR3 is TGTGCCAGCAGCGTAGCTTCGACGTCGGGCTATGGCTACACCTTC. Translated, it gives CASSVASTSGYGYTF. This sequence joins TRBV9 and TRBJ1-2; no clear D. The length of the CDR3 is 15 residues. CDR1 SGDLS and CDR2 YYNGEE come from the germline V gene. V was pared by 0 bases and J by 4 bases, with 13 bases between. Looking up the rest from reference TRBV9 and TRBJ1-2 gives the full variable domain: DSGVTQTPKHLITATGQRVTLRCSPRSGDLSVYWYQQSLDQGLQFLIQYYNGEERAKGNILERFSAQQFPDLHSELNLSSLELGDSALYFCASSVASTSGYGYTFGSGTRLTVV.

The CDR3 spells CSASPGTDTQYF. The CDR3 DNA reads as TGCAGTGCTAGTCCGGGCACAGATACGCAGTATTTT. The chain carries TRBV20-1 and TRBJ2-3; D not certain. Germline values: CDR1 DFQATT, CDR2 SNEGSKA (reference sequence). This CDR3 spans 12 amino acids. The V end was cut by 3 bases, the J end by 1 base, with 5 bases between.

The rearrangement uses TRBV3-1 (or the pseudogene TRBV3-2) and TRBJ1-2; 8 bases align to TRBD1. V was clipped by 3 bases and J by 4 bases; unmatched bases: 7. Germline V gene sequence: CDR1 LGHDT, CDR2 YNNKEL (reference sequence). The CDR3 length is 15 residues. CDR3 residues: CASSQWTGLLYGYTF. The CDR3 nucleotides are TGTGCCAGCAGCCAGTGGACAGGGCTCCTCTATGGCTACACCTTC.

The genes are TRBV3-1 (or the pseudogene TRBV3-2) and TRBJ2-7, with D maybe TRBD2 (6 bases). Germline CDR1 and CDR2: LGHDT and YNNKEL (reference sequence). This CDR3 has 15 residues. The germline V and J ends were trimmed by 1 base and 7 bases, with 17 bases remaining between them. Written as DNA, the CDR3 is TGTGCCAGCAGCCAAGTGTACGACCCGGCGGGAGAGCAGTACTTC. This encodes CASSQVYDPAGEQYF.

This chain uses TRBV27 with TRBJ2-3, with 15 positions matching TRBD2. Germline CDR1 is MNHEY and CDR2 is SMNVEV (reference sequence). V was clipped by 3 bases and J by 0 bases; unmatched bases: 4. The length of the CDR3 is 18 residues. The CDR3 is CASSFSGTSGRSTDTQYF. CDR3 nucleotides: TGTGCCAGCAGTTTTTCCGGGACTAGCGGGAGGAGCACAGATACGCAGTATTTT.

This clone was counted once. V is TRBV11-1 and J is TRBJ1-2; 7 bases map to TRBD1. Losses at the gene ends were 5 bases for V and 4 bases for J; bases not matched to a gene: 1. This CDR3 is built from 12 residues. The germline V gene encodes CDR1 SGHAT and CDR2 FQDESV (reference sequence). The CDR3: CASSDRAYGYTF. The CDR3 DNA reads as TGTGCCAGCAGCGACAGGGCCTATGGCTACACCTTC.

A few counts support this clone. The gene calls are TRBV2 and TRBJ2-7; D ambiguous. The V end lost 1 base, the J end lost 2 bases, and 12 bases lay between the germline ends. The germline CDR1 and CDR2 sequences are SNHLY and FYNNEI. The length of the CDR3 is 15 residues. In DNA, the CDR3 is TGTGCCAGCAGTGAAGAGACACCCACTCCCTACGAGCAGTACTTC. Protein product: CASSEETPTPYEQYF.

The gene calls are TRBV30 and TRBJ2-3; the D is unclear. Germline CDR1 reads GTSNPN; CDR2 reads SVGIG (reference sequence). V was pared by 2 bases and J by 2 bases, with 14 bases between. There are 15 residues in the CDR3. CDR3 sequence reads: CAWSRGSRNTDTQYF. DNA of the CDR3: TGTGCCTGGAGTCGAGGATCCCGCAACACAGATACGCAGTATTTT.

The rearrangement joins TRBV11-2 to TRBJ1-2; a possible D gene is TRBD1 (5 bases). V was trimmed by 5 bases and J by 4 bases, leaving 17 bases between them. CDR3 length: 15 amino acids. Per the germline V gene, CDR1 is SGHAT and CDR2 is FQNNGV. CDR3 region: CASSPRTTATYGYTF. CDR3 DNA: TGTGCCAGCAGCCCCCGCACGACAGCGACCTATGGCTACACCTTC.